This T cell receptor beta chain was sequenced for a study of T cell responses to AZD1222 COVID-19 vaccine. Findings and limits, study-wide: The repertoires were collected only after the peak T cell response.

Germline lookup yields CDR1 MRHNA and CDR2 SNTAGT. The CDR3 sequence is 13 residues long. The V gene lost 6 bases and the J gene lost 10 bases, with 17 bases spanning the gap. Method: immunoSEQ multiplex PCR; TCRdb's copy keeps in-frame clones and lacks some. The table records tens of thousands of clones, 80% to 95% of them present only once. To note about this clone: No antigen is known for it.

The source is an adult in good health. The source material was peripheral blood, sampled on day 0 of MenACWY control vaccination. The rearrangement joins TRBV6-4 to TRBJ2-3; D remains unclear. CDR3: CASSLGEGGAQYF. In nucleotides, the CDR3 is TGTGCCAGCAGCTTAGGAGAAGGTGGCGCGCAGTATTTT.